These T cell receptor beta chains were read from a single sample in a study of blood T cell repertoires in COVID-19. Produced via immunoSEQ multiplex PCR; TCRdb's table is partial and in-frame only. The sample comprises 110,000 or so clones, 80% to 90% of which are singletons, and approximately 8% rests with the top ten. The sample consisted of peripheral blood. Every receptor here comes from a man aged 70 or older who had recovered from COVID-19. CDR3s include the opening cysteine and the closing phenylalanine or tryptophan. A D gene is named only where the DNA matches it firmly. Clone sizes are given selectively: once, few, many, or a class where the clone is expanded.

v_gene,abundance,d_gene,CDR3aa
TRBV9,-,-,CASSPGGEQYF
TRBV7-3,-,TRBD2,CASSLYPGTSGSGADTQYF
TRBV2,-,-,CASSGQINSPLHF
TRBV18,-,-,CASSPQGTGELFF
TRBV2,-,-,CASSEKLWGRANEKLFF
TRBV19,-,TRBD2,CASSPERGIDTQYF
TRBV27,-,-,CASSLRSSQPQHF
TRBV20-1,-,-,CSASNLQGLGNTEAFF
TRBV13,-,TRBD2,CASSFRLAGAYEQYF
TRBV28,few,TRBD2,CASRAGETVNEQYF
TRBV11-3,-,-,CASSPFDGYEQYF
TRBV6-1,-,-,CASSESGLAGELFF
TRBV4-1,-,TRBD2,CASSQEAMAGEGDNEQFF
TRBV28,-,-,CASSLGRAESGANVLTF
TRBV6-5,once,TRBD2,CASSTSGSTDEQYF
TRBV10-3,once,TRBD2,CATRTSGTGDEQYF
TRBV28,-,TRBD2,CASSTRLAGGQETQYF
TRBV28,-,TRBD1,CASSRTGYGGYTF
TRBV18,-,-,CASSPRFAGTGELFF
TRBV24-1,few,TRBD1,CATSDGDSQPQHF
TRBV5-4,-,TRBD1,CASSPQTGAYGYTF
TRBV7-2,-,-,CASSLAAGVYEQYF
TRBV29-1,-,-,CSVLDSLATNEKLFF
TRBV5-5,-,-,CASSFLRQETQYF
TRBV6-6,once,TRBD1,CASILHGRGVSPLHF
TRBV24-1,once,-,CATAGFGNQPQHF
TRBV2,once,TRBD1,CASTPGTGYSGYTF
TRBV19,many,-,CASSIMGWRLPGGSPLHF
TRBV5-1,-,-,CASSLDVYQETQYF
TRBV7-8,-,-,CASRPLGHTDTQYF
TRBV9,once,TRBD2,CASSVPPGGDEQFF
TRBV5-4,-,-,CASSGRQDGYGYTF
TRBV28,-,TRBD2,CASSQASGSSGELFF
TRBV10-3,once,-,CATETGSNTEAFF
TRBV5-4,-,TRBD2,CASSRDPSGRSNEQFF
TRBV10-2,once,TRBD1,CASGRQGITDTQYF
TRBV2,-,-,CASSERQITGELFF
TRBV19,few,-,CASARQVTGNTIYF
TRBV5-6,-,-,CASSSTDSFTSYTF
TRBV27,-,-,CASSYGGSYEQYF
TRBV7-9,-,-,CASSLMGQITEAFF
TRBV6-5,-,-,CASSYLGRGGNTEAFF
TRBV7-3,-,TRBD2,CASSLAGGPYEQYF
TRBV14,-,-,CASSQTGRYYGYTF
TRBV28,-,-,CASITAGKGGGYTF
TRBV7-9,once,-,CASSTRAGFYEQYF
TRBV6-5,-,TRBD1,CASSYVTYRGGEKLFF
TRBV5-1,-,-,CASSLGASGNTIYF
TRBV5-4,-,TRBD2,CASSFGGRTSGRGEQYF
TRBV7-2,-,TRBD1,CASSLDRGGYEQYF
TRBV5-1,-,-,CASSLGTPETEAFF
TRBV11-2,-,TRBD2,CASRPPTGRAHEQYF
TRBV5-1,-,-,CASSEDNSGNTIYF
TRBV19,few,TRBD1,CASSARAGTGSYEQYF
TRBV19,-,-,CASSPRRTAEKLFF
TRBV7-3,-,TRBD2,CASSYSGAYTDTQYF
TRBV10-3,once,TRBD1,CAISGQGGTEAFF
TRBV6-5,once,-,CASASSYSTDTQYF
TRBV18,once,TRBD1,CASSPPGQVVRETQYF